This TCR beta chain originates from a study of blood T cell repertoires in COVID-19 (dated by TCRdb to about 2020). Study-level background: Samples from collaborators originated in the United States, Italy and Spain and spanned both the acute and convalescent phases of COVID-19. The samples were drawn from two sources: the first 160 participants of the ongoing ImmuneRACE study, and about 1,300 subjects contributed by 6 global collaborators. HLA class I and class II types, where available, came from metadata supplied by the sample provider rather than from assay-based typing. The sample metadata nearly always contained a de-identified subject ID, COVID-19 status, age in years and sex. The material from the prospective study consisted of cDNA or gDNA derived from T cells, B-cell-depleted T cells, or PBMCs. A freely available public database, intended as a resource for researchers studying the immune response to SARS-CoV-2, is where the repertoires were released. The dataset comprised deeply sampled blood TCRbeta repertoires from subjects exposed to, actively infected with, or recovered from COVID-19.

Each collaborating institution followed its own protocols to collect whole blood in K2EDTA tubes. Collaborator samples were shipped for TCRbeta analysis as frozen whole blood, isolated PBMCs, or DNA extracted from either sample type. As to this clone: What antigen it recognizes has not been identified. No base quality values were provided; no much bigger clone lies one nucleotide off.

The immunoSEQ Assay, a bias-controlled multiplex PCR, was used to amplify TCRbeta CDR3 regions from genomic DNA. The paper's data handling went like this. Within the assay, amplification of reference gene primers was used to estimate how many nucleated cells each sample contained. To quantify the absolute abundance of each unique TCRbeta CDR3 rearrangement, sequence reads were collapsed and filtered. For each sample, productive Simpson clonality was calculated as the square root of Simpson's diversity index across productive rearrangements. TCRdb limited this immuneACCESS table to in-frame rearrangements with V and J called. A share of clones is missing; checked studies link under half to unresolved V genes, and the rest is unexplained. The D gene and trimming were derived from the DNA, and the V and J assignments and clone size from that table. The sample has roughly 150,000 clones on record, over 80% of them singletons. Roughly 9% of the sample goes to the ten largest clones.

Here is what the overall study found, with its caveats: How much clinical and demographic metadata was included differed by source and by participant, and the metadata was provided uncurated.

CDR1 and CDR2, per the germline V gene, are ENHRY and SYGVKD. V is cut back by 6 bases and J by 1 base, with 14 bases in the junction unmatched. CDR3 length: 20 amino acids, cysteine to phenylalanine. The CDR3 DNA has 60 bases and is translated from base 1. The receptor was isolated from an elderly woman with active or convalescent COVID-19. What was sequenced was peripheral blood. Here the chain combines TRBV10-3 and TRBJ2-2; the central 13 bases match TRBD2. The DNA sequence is TGTGCCATCAGAAAGACCACCGGGACTAGCGGGGAACAGAACACCGGGGAGCTGTTTTTT. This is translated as CAIRKTTGTSGEQNTGELFF.